The rows below give T cell receptor beta chains drawn from one sample of a study of STAT3 mutations in large granular lymphocyte leukemia. Libraries were prepared by immunoSEQ multiplex PCR; TCRdb keeps only in-frame clonotypes and omits some of them. Of fewer than 11,000 clones listed, 50% to 60% were seen once; the top ten hold about 8.1%. Sequencing was done on a sample of peripheral blood mononuclear cells. The origin of the receptors is a boy between 10 and 17 years old with T-cell large granular lymphocyte leukemia. Some clones in this sample may be carry-over from other donors' samples. Each CDR3 is given with its conserved first and last residue. The D gene is left open where the match is weak. Clone size is not always given. Where it is, it says once, few, many or a class for expanded clones.

j_gene	v_gene	abundance	d_gene	CDR3aa	CDR3nt
TRBJ1-6	TRBV6-1	.	.	CASSEGGGGSPLHF	TGTGCCAGCAGTGAGGGGGGAGGAGGTTCACCCCTCCACTTT
TRBJ2-5	TRBV7-8	.	.	CASRYGELGRETQYF	TGTGCCAGCAGATATGGTGAACTCGGGAGAGAGACCCAGTACTTC
TRBJ2-3	TRBV10-3	.	.	CAISTAGQTDTQYF	TGTGCCATCAGCACGGCGGGCCAGACAGATACGCAGTATTTT
TRBJ2-6	TRBV21-1	.	.	CASSNSTGGLSLRANVLTF	TGTGCCAGCAGCAACTCGACAGGGGGCTTATCTCTAAGGGCCAACGTCCTGACTTTC
TRBJ2-3	TRBV5-1	.	TRBD1	CASSRTGDLSDTQYF	TGCGCCAGCAGCCGTACAGGGGATTTGTCAGATACGCAGTATTTT
TRBJ1-2	TRBV6-5	few	TRBD1	CASSYDPGGYGYTF	TGTGCCAGCAGTTACGATCCAGGGGGCTATGGCTACACCTTC
TRBJ2-7	TRBV30	once	.	CAWSVRYSQSYEQYF	TGTGCCTGGAGTGTAAGGTACTCCCAGAGCTACGAGCAGTACTTC
TRBJ2-4	TRBV6-5	.	.	CARHRTRAKNIQYF	TGTGCCAGGCATCGGACAAGAGCCAAAAACATTCAGTACTTC
TRBJ2-7	TRBV5-1	.	TRBD2	CASSHRTSVDEQYF	TGCGCCAGCAGCCACCGTACTAGCGTCGACGAGCAGTACTTC
TRBJ2-5	TRBV5-1	.	TRBD2	CASSFPYTSGQETQYF	TGCGCCAGCAGCTTTCCCTATACTAGCGGCCAAGAGACCCAGTACTTC
TRBJ2-1	TRBV5-1	.	.	CASSLVEGAYNEQFF	TGCGCCAGCAGCTTGGTGGAGGGGGCCTACAATGAGCAGTTCTTC
TRBJ2-2	TRBV4-1	.	TRBD2	CASSRPGGGLGELFF	TGCGCCAGCAGCCGCCCCGGGGGGGGATTGGGGGAGCTGTTTTTT
TRBJ2-3	TRBV23-1	few	.	CASSHIGASTDTQYF	TGCGCCAGCAGTCATATCGGGGCTAGCACAGATACGCAGTATTTT
TRBJ2-1	TRBV10-2	.	.	CASRRVGARTHNEQFF	TGCGCCAGCAGGAGGGTTGGGGCGAGGACACACAATGAGCAGTTCTTC
TRBJ1-3	TRBV6-6	.	.	CASSYGNTIYF	TGTGCCAGCAGTTACGGAAACACCATATATTTT
TRBJ1-2	TRBV5-1	few	TRBD1	CASSLAGGENYGYTF	TGCGCCAGCAGCTTGGCAGGGGGCGAGAACTATGGCTACACCTTC
TRBJ2-1	TRBV7-9	.	TRBD2	CASSPAGGDNEQFF	TGTGCCAGCAGCCCAGCGGGGGGGGACAATGAGCAGTTCTTC
TRBJ2-7	TRBV29-1	.	TRBD1	CSVERTGREQYF	TGCAGCGTTGAACGGACAGGGCGCGAGCAGTACTTC
TRBJ1-1	TRBV6-1	.	TRBD1	CASNRYRGHTEAFF	TGTGCCAGCAATCGATACAGGGGCCATACTGAAGCTTTCTTT
TRBJ2-1	TRBV7-9	.	TRBD2	CASSPGRTSGMNEQFF	TGTGCCAGCAGCCCCGGTCGGACTAGCGGGATGAATGAGCAGTTCTTC
TRBJ2-3	TRBV7-9	.	.	CASSLLGVWADTQYF	TGTGCCAGCAGCTTATTGGGGGTGTGGGCAGATACGCAGTATTTT
TRBJ2-1	TRBV30	.	TRBD2	CAWGSGRPFF	TGTGCCTGGGGAAGCGGGAGGCCGTTCTTC
TRBJ2-3	TRBV4-1	.	.	CASRLLLANTDTQYF	TGCGCCAGCAGACTCTTACTAGCTAACACAGATACGCAGTATTTT